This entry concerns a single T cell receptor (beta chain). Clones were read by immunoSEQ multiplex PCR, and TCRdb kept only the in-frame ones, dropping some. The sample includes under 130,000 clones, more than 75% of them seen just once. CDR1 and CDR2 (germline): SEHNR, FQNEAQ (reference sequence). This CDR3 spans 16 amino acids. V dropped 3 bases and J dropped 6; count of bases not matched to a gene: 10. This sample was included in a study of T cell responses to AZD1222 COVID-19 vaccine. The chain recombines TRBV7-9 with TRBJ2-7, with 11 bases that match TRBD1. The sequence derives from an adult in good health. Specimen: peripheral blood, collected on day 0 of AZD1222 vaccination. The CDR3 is CASSFGTGTGGTEQYF. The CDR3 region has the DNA TGTGCCAGCAGCTTTGGAACCGGGACAGGGGGGACCGAGCAGTACTTC.